The entry below describes one TCR beta chain. Only in-frame clones appear in the TCRdb table, and some are missing; sequencing was by immunoSEQ multiplex PCR. The sample shows fewer than 350,000 clones, roughly 86% of them seen only once. The data stem from a study of blood T cell repertoires in COVID-19. The germline gives CDR1 SGHTA, CDR2 FQGNSA. Unmatched junction bases numbered 14, after V lost 5 bases and J lost 5 bases. The CDR3 contains 17 residues. V gene TRBV7-2 combines with J gene TRBJ2-4, with 8 bases fitting TRBD1. The specimen was peripheral blood. The TCR was taken from a woman between 50 and 59 years old who had recovered from COVID-19. In DNA form, the CDR3 reads TGTGCCAGCAGCCTACACTTAGGACAGGGAATCCAAAACATTCAGTACTTC. Its translation: CASSLHLGQGIQNIQYF.